This is a list of T cell receptor beta chains from one sample in a study of shared clonotypes between healthy human individuals. Data came from immunoSEQ multiplex PCR; TCRdb stores just in-frame clones and leaves some out. The table includes about 600,000 clones, almost 97% detected once. The sequencing input was naive CD4+ T cells sorted from blood. The receptors shown here come from a woman aged 30 to 39 in good health. Both conserved end residues are part of each CDR3. Fields, in order: J gene, V gene, CDR3 protein.

TRBJ2-2 TRBV28 CASGAGRLADSNTGELFF
TRBJ2-7 TRBV29-1 CSAGTSGIHEQYF
TRBJ2-1 TRBV11-3 CASSLVGTSGHEQFF
TRBJ1-3 TRBV9 CASSPQRSSGNTIYF
TRBJ1-5 TRBV28 CASCGGPSNQPQHF
TRBJ2-5 TRBV6-1 CASRGDRGRLETQYF
TRBJ2-7 TRBV2 CASSKGQGAYEQYF
TRBJ1-1 TRBV20-1 CSVQGNTEAFF
TRBJ2-1 TRBV2 CATDSGIRRGEQFF
TRBJ2-1 TRBV5-4 CATSGATYNEQFF
TRBJ1-2 TRBV5-4 CASSQISKGDGYTF
TRBJ2-7 TRBV7-9 CASSPAGTAYEQYF
TRBJ2-7 TRBV18 CASSLTQSNEQYF
TRBJ2-1 TRBV12-5 CASGSSDRGNEQFF
TRBJ1-3 TRBV9 CASSPITGQGLGTIYF
TRBJ2-7 TRBV6-4 CASSVFNTRLAGAYEQYF
TRBJ2-7 TRBV14 CASSLEERIIGSYEQYF
TRBJ1-2 TRBV28 CASSSTTPSYTF
TRBJ2-5 TRBV5-4 CASSLGAPRAVETQYF
TRBJ1-5 TRBV7-9 CASSPGTGSNQPQHF
TRBJ2-1 TRBV21-1 CARSPGTGAYNEQFF
TRBJ1-2 TRBV19 CASSLDSFGNYGYTF
TRBJ1-3 TRBV6-5 CASSYSGQNSGNTIYF
TRBJ1-5 TRBV19 CASSRSRDRVFEPQHF
TRBJ1-1 TRBV19 CASTGQGTTEAFF
TRBJ2-3 TRBV11-2 CASRKLSTDTQYF